The 27 T cell receptor beta chains below come from one sample, sequenced in a study of blood T cell repertoires in COVID-19 (dated by TCRdb to about 2020). The method was the immunoSEQ multiplex PCR assay. This immuneACCESS table, as held by TCRdb, lists in-frame sequences with V and J called but not all clones. Of the missing ones, under half trace to an unresolved V gene in checked studies; the others have no known cause. In all, the sample holds about 220,000 clones, and around three quarters of those were seen once. The ten top clones hold 5.5% to 8.5% of the sample. The sequenced sample was peripheral blood. The receptors here all came from a woman in her 70s with acute or convalescent COVID-19.

This chain joins TRBV11-3 and TRBJ2-3; 10 bases are a match to TRBD2. The CDR3 has 17 amino acids. V lost 5 bases to trimming and J lost 2 bases; unmatched junction nucleotides: 10. The germline V gene encodes CDR1 SGHNT and CDR2 YENEEA. As DNA, the CDR3 is TGTGCCAGCAGCACCCGTAGCGGGGGGAGTTCCACAGATACGCAGTATTTT. Translating gives CASSTRSGGSSTDTQYF.

This clone was counted once. The chain uses TRBV3-1 (or the pseudogene TRBV3-2) and TRBJ2-2; TRBD1 aligns across 10 bases. The CDR3 sequence is 19 residues long. The J segment lost 4 bases and the V segment lost 1 base, leaving 12 bases of the junction unmatched. Per the germline V gene, CDR1 is LGHDT and CDR2 is YNNKEL (reference sequence). The DNA for the CDR3 is TGTGCCAGCAGCCAAGCCAAACCCTCCGGGACAGGGGCCACCGGGGAGCTGTTTTTT. It is translated as CASSQAKPSGTGATGELFF.

The genes are TRBV30 and TRBJ2-1; 9 bases are a match to TRBD2. Germline V gene data show CDR1 as GTSNPN and CDR2 as SVGIG (reference sequence). The V segment lost 3 bases and the J segment 10 bases; nucleotides outside the gene matches: 10. The CDR3 length is 14 residues. The CDR3 DNA reads TGTGCCTGGAGGGAAAGCGGGGGGACAAGAGAGCAGTTCTTC. Encoded protein: CAWRESGGTREQFF.

The chain combines TRBV5-1 with TRBJ2-7; the match to TRBD2 covers 7 bases. Germline V lookup: CDR1 SGHRS, CDR2 YFSETQ. V dropped 3 bases and J dropped 4; count of bases not matched to a gene: 10. The CDR3 covers 15 residues. The CDR3 bases are TGCGCCAGCAGCTCGGGTGGGGGGGAACTTTACGAGCAGTACTTC. It is translated as CASSSGGGELYEQYF. The whole variable domain, filled in from reference TRBV5-1 and TRBJ2-7, reads KAGVTQTPRYLIKTRGQQVTLSCSPISGHRSVSWYQQTPGQGLQFLFEYFSETQRNKGNFPGRFSGRQFSNSRSEMNVSTLELGDSALYLCASSSGGGELYEQYFGPGTRLTVT.

The rearrangement joins TRBV24-1 to TRBJ2-7; possibly TRBD1 for D (6 bases). Germline assignment: CDR1 KGHDR and CDR2 SFDVKD. Trimming removed 5 bases from V and 2 bases from J, with 21 bases in between. This CDR3 comprises 17 residues. CDR3 in amino acids: CATSGPLPRQGPYEQYV. The CDR3, as DNA: TGTGCCACCAGTGGCCCTCTACCTCGGCAGGGGCCCTACGAGCAGTACGTC.

CDR3 DNA sequence: TGTGCCAGCAGTCCGAGGGGGTGGTACGAGCAGTACTTC. Translating gives CASSPRGWYEQYF. V is TRBV27 and J is TRBJ2-7, with TRBD1 as a possible D gene (6 bases). V was clipped by 5 bases and J by 4 bases, with 12 bases between them. The CDR3 runs to 13 residues. CDR1 MNHEY and CDR2 SMNVEV come from the germline V gene (reference sequence).

The chain uses TRBV6-2 or TRBV6-3 and TRBJ2-1, with 10 bases that match TRBD2. The CDR3 covers 14 residues. Germline assignment: CDR1 MNHEY and CDR2 SVGEGT. Trimming cost V 6 bases and J 9 bases; bases outside gene matches: 8. The CDR3 reads CASSEAGGRFEQFF. DNA of the CDR3: TGTGCCAGCAGCGAAGCGGGGGGGCGTTTTGAGCAGTTCTTC.

The table lists this clone with a count of one. The chain joins TRBV18 to TRBJ1-1; no clear D. Trimming pared 2 bases from V and 4 bases from J, leaving 5 bases between. Germline V gene lookup returns CDR1 KGHSH and CDR2 LQKENI. The CDR3 runs 12 residues. CDR3 region: CASSPDITEAFF. For the CDR3, the DNA is TGTGCCAGCTCACCAGACATCACTGAAGCTTTCTTT. The variable domain in full, completed from reference TRBV18 and TRBJ1-1, reads NAGVMQNPRHLVRRRGQEARLRCSPMKGHSHVYWYRQLPEEGLKFMVYLQKENIIDESGMPKERFSAEFPKEGPSILRIQQVVRGDSAAYFCASSPDITEAFFGQGTRLTVV.

The V call is TRBV4-2, the J call TRBJ2-3; D is possibly TRBD2 (6 bases). The V gene's germline CDR1 is LGHNA and CDR2 YNFKEQ. The ends were cut back, 1 base at V and 9 bases at J, with 20 bases in the middle. The length of the CDR3 is 16 residues. The CDR3 sequence: CASSQVTGDMGRTQYF. The CDR3 DNA reads as TGTGCCAGCAGCCAAGTTACGGGAGATATGGGCAGAACGCAGTATTTT.

This clone is a singleton in its sample. V and J are TRBV28 and TRBJ1-4; TRBD1 is a possible D gene (6 bases). V was cut by 2 bases and J by 2 bases, with 12 bases left in between. Germline values: CDR1 MDHEN, CDR2 SYDVKM. The CDR3 spans 16 residues. CDR3 nucleotides: TGTGCCAGCAGTTTAGGGGGGGCGAAGACTAATGAAAAACTGTTTTTT. It encodes CASSLGGAKTNEKLFF.

J is TRBJ1-1 and V is TRBV10-2, with D possibly being TRBD1 (6 bases). This CDR3 comprises 13 residues. CDR1 is WSHSY and CDR2 is SAAADI in the germline V gene. V was shortened by 4 bases and J by 5 bases, with 11 bases between the two germline ends. In nucleotides, the CDR3 is TGCGCCAGCAGTGCACAGGGACGTACTGAAGCTTTCTTT. Its translation is CASSAQGRTEAFF.

The chain couples TRBV9 to TRBJ2-5; 15 positions match TRBD2. This CDR3 has 21 residues. Germline V lookup: CDR1 SGDLS, CDR2 YYNGEE. The V and J ends lost 3 bases and 5 bases, in that order; junction bases with no gene match: 20. CDR3 loop: CASSAPGTSGGYVAGGETQYF. The CDR3, as DNA: TGTGCCAGCAGCGCGCCCGGGACTAGCGGGGGGTATGTGGCTGGAGGGGAGACCCAGTACTTC.

This clone was seen just once. The genes are TRBV3-1 (or the pseudogene TRBV3-2) and TRBJ2-7; D possibly corresponds to TRBD1 (6 bases). The germline gives CDR1 LGHDT, CDR2 YNNKEL (reference sequence). The V and J ends lost 5 bases and 2 bases respectively, with 16 bases between them. This CDR3 spans 15 amino acids. CDR3 loop: CASSLMPGQAYEQYF. CDR3 DNA: TGTGCCAGCAGCTTGATGCCGGGACAAGCCTACGAGCAGTACTTC.

This clone was detected only a few times. The rearrangement joins TRBV3-1 (or the pseudogene TRBV3-2) to TRBJ1-1, with TRBD1 identical over 7 bases. The CDR3 covers 15 residues. From germline, CDR1 is LGHDT and CDR2 YNNKEL (reference sequence). J gave up 5 bases and V 1 base, and 7 bases lay outside the gene matches. DNA for the CDR3: TGTGCCAGCAGCCAAGGCCGGGAGGGGGCGACTGAAGCTTTCTTT. As protein: CASSQGREGATEAFF.

V gene TRBV6-5 combines with J gene TRBJ2-7; D may be TRBD1 (6 bases). Germline CDR1 is MNHEY and CDR2 is SVGAGI. The CDR3 length is 12 residues. V was clipped by 6 bases and J by 6 bases, with 12 bases between them. As DNA, the CDR3 is TGTGCCAGCAGAGGGACACGGGGCGAGCAGTACTTC. This gives the protein CASRGTRGEQYF.

The gene calls are TRBV5-1 and TRBJ1-1; D is possibly TRBD1 (5 bases). The CDR3 is made up of 14 amino acids. Germline V lookup: CDR1 SGHRS, CDR2 YFSETQ. The V and J ends lost 0 bases and 4 bases respectively, with 10 bases between them. The CDR3 DNA sequence: TGCGCCAGCAGCTTGGGGTCAGGGTTCACTGAAGCTTTCTTT. Translating gives CASSLGSGFTEAFF.

This clone was observed once. This rearrangement joins TRBV16 to TRBJ2-3, with D perhaps matching TRBD2 (6 bases). CDR1 is KGHSY and CDR2 is FQNENV in the germline V gene. V lost 6 bases, J lost 2 bases, and 21 bases lay in between. This CDR3 spans 17 amino acids. The DNA of the CDR3 is TGTGCCAGCAGTCCCGGGCGGGCGCGCGGGACCACAGATACGCAGTATTTT. It codes for CASSPGRARGTTDTQYF.

The chain recombines TRBV10-1 with TRBJ2-7; perhaps TRBD1 as D (6 bases). Germline CDR1 reads WNHNN; CDR2 reads SYGVQD (reference sequence). The CDR3 consists of 14 residues. Trimming removed 6 bases at V and 2 bases at J, with 14 bases between. This CDR3 is CASSRGREPYEQYF. CDR3 coding DNA: TGCGCCAGCAGCAGGGGTCGGGAACCCTACGAGCAGTACTTC.

The chain carries TRBV6-1 and TRBJ2-5; 7 bases agree with TRBD2. This CDR3 spans 16 amino acids. V trimming: 4 bases; J trimming: 1 base; junction bases outside the gene matches: 9. Germline V gene data show CDR1 as MNHNS and CDR2 as SASEGT. This CDR3 reads CASSVQLAVGQETQYF. For the CDR3, the DNA is TGTGCCAGCAGTGTACAGCTAGCGGTCGGCCAAGAGACCCAGTACTTC.

The chain couples TRBV7-8 to TRBJ2-7, with TRBD1 identical over 7 bases. CDR1 and CDR2 (germline): SGHVS, FQNEAQ. Germline trimming cut 6 bases from V and 0 bases from J; bases unmatched to any gene: 8. This CDR3 has 15 residues. The CDR3 spells CASSLGQPSSYEQYF. In DNA form, the CDR3 reads TGTGCCAGCAGTCTGGGACAGCCGAGCTCCTACGAGCAGTACTTC.

The chain carries TRBV15 and TRBJ2-4; D ambiguous. The CDR3 has 15 residues. V gave up 1 base and J gave up 1 base, with 8 bases separating them. Germline CDR1 reads LNHNV; CDR2 reads YYDKDF (reference sequence). The CDR3 sequence is CATSRGVEAKNIQYF. The CDR3 nucleotides read TGTGCCACCAGCAGAGGAGTTGAGGCCAAAAACATTCAGTACTTC.

The V and J genes are TRBV29-1 and TRBJ1-4; D is undetermined. V was pared by 2 bases and J by 8 bases, with 15 bases between. Looked up from germline, CDR1 is SQVTM and CDR2 is ANQGSEA. This CDR3 has 14 amino acids. In DNA form, the CDR3 reads TGCAGCGTTGAACTCACGGGATATGGGGAAAAACTGTTTTTT. This sequence encodes CSVELTGYGEKLFF.

The rearrangement joins TRBV18 to TRBJ2-2; D perhaps matches TRBD1 (8 bases). Looked up from germline, CDR1 is KGHSH and CDR2 is LQKENI. This CDR3 has 16 residues. The V end lost 0 bases, the J end lost 5 bases, and 13 bases lay between the germline ends. The CDR3 region has the DNA TGTGCCAGCTCACCACCAGGACAGGGAGGGACCGGGGAGCTGTTTTTT. Amino acids: CASSPPGQGGTGELFF.

The chain carries TRBV10-3 and TRBJ2-1; D is perhaps TRBD1 (5 bases). CDR1 and CDR2 from the germline V gene are ENHRY and SYGVKD. This CDR3 comprises 18 residues. V was cut by 4 bases and J by 4 bases, with 23 bases left in between. CDR3 coding DNA: TGTGCCATCAGTGGGGAATGGTCAGGGTTCGAAGGGTACAATGAGCAGTTCTTC. Residues: CAISGEWSGFEGYNEQFF.

This rearrangement joins TRBV21-1 to TRBJ2-3; the table's TRBD2 call for D was not verified on the DNA. TRBV21-1 is given as a pseudogene. This CDR3 has 19 amino acids. The CDR3 reads CASWEAQTNPSPQADTQYF. The CDR3 bases are TGTGCCAGTTGGGAGGCCCAGACTAATCCCTCTCCGCAAGCAGATACGCAGTATTTT.

This chain joins TRBV30 and TRBJ2-6; D might be TRBD1 (6 bases). V lost 1 base, J lost 0 bases, and 10 bases lay in between. The CDR3 length is 16 residues. Germline loops: CDR1 GTSNPN, CDR2 SVGIG (reference sequence). The CDR3 sequence: CAWSGSRGSGANVLTF. CDR3 in DNA: TGTGCCTGGAGTGGGTCCAGGGGCTCTGGGGCCAACGTCCTGACTTTC. Based on the CDR3 plus reference TRBV30 and TRBJ2-6, the full variable domain is SQTIHQWPATLVQPVGSPLSLECTVEGTSNPNLYWYRQAAGRGLQLLFYSVGIGQISSEVPQNLSASRPQDRQFILSSKKLLLSDSGFYLCAWSGSRGSGANVLTFGAGSRLTVL.

The chain links TRBV9 to TRBJ2-1, with TRBD2 as a possible D gene (5 bases). V was pared by 0 bases and J by 8 bases, with 6 bases between. The CDR3 extends over 12 amino acids. Germline V gene data show CDR1 as SGDLS and CDR2 as YYNGEE. In nucleotides, the CDR3 is TGTGCCAGCAGCGTAGACGGGGATGAGCAGTTCTTC. This codes for CASSVDGDEQFF. Supplemented by reference TRBV9 and TRBJ2-1, the full variable domain reads DSGVTQTPKHLITATGQRVTLRCSPRSGDLSVYWYQQSLDQGLQFLIQYYNGEERAKGNILERFSAQQFPDLHSELNLSSLELGDSALYFCASSVDGDEQFFGPGTRLTVL.